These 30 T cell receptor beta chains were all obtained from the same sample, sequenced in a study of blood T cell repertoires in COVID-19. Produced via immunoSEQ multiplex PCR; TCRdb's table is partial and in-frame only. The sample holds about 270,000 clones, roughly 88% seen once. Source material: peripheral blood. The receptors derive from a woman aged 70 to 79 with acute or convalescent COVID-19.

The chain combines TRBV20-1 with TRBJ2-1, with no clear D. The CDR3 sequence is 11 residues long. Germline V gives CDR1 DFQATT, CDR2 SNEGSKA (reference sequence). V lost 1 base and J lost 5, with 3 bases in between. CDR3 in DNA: TGCAGTGCTAGAGGTAACAATGAGCAGTTCTTC. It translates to CSARGNNEQFF.

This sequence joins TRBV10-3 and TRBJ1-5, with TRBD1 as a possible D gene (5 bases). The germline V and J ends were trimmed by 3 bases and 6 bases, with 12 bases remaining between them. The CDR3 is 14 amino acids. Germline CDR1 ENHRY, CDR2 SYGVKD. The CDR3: CAISDSGKGQPQHF. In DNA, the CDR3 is TGTGCCATCAGTGATTCAGGGAAGGGTCAGCCCCAGCATTTT.

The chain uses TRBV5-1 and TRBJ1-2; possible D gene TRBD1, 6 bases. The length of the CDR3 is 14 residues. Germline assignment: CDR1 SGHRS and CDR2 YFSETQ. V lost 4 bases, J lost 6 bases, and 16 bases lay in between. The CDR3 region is CASSRTQGTHGYTF. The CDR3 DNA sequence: TGCGCCAGCAGCCGCACTCAGGGGACCCATGGCTACACCTTC.

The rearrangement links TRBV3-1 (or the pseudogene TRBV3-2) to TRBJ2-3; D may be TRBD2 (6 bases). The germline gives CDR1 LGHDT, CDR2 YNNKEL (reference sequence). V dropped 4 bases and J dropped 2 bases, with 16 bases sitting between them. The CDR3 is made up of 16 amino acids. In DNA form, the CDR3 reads TGTGCCAGCAGCCCTTCCCGGAGGGGCCTCACAGATACGCAGTATTTT. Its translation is CASSPSRRGLTDTQYF.

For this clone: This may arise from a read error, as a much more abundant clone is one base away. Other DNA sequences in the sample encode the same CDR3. The CDR3 DNA reads as TGCGCCAGCAGCTTGGGAGCGAACACTGAAGCTTTCTTT. This encodes CASSLGANTEAFF. The chain uses TRBV5-1 and TRBJ1-1; D remains ambiguous. This CDR3 contains 13 residues. In germline, CDR1 is SGHRS, CDR2 YFSETQ. Trimming removed 0 bases from V and 1 base from J, with 4 bases in between.

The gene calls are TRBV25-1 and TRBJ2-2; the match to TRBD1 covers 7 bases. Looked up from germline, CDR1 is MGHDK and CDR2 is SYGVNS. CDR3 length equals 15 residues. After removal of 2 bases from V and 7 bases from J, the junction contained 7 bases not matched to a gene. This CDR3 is CASSEVKQGSGELFF. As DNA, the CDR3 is TGTGCCAGCAGTGAAGTCAAACAGGGGAGCGGGGAGCTGTTTTTT.

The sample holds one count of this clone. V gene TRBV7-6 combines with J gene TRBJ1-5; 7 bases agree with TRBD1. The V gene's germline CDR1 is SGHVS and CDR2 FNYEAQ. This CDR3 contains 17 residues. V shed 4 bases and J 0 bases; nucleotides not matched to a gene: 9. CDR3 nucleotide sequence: TGTGCCAGCAGCTCCCCTCAGGGGGATTTTAGCAATCAGCCCCAGCATTTT. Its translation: CASSSPQGDFSNQPQHF.

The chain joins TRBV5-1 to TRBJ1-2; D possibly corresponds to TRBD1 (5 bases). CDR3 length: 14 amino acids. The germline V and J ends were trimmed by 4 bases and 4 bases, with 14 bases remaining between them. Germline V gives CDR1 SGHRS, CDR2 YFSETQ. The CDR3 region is CASSPLPDSYGYTF. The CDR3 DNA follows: TGCGCCAGCAGCCCCCTGCCCGACAGCTATGGCTACACCTTC.

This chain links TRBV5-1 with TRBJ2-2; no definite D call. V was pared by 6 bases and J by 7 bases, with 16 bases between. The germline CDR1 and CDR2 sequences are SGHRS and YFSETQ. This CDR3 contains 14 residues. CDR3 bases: TGCGCCAGCAAGGCGGCCACGGAAAACGGGGAGCTGTTTTTT. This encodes CASKAATENGELFF. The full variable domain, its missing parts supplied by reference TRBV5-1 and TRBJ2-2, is KAGVTQTPRYLIKTRGQQVTLSCSPISGHRSVSWYQQTPGQGLQFLFEYFSETQRNKGNFPGRFSGRQFSNSRSEMNVSTLELGDSALYLCASKAATENGELFFGEGSRLTVL.

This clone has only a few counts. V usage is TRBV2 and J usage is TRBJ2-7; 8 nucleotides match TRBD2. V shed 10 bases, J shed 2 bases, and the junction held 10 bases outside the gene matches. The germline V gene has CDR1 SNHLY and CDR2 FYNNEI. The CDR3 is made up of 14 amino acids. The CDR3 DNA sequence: TGTGCCATAACTACGGGGGGGTTTACCTACGAGCAGTACTTC. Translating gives CAITTGGFTYEQYF.

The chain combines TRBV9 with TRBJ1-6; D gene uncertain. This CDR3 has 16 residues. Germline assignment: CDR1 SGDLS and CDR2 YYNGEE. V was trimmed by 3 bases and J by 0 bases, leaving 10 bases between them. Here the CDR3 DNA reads TGTGCCAGCAGCGCCTTTGCTAACTCCTATAATTCACCCCTCCACTTT. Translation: CASSAFANSYNSPLHF.

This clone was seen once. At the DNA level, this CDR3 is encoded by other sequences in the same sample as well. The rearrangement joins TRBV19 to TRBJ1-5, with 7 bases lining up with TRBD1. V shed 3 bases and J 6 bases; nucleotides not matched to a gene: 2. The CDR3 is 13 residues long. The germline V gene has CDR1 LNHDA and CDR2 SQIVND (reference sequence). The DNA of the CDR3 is TGTGCCAGTAGTATTGACAGGGTTCAGCCCCAGCATTTT. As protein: CASSIDRVQPQHF.

In DNA, the CDR3 is TGTGCCAGCAGCCCCCACCCCCGGGACAGGAGAGTATACGAGCAGTACTTC. It yields the protein CASSPHPRDRRVYEQYF. This chain links TRBV7-9 with TRBJ2-7; 8 bases map to TRBD1. The CDR3 is 17 amino acids. CDR1 and CDR2 from the germline V gene are SEHNR and FQNEAQ (reference sequence). Germline trimming cut 5 bases from V and 4 bases from J; bases unmatched to any gene: 16.

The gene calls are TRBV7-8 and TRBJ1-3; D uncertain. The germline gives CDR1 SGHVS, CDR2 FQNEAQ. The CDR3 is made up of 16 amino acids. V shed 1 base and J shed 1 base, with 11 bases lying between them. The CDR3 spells CASSLVSAGSGNTIYF. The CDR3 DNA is TGTGCCAGCAGCTTAGTTTCGGCCGGGTCTGGAAACACCATATATTTT.

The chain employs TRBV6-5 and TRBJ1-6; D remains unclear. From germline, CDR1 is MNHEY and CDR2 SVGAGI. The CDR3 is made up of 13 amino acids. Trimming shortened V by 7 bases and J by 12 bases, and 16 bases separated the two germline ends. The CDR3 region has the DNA TGTGCCAGCATCCGGACGTCGGGAGGACCCCTCCACTTT. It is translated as CASIRTSGGPLHF.

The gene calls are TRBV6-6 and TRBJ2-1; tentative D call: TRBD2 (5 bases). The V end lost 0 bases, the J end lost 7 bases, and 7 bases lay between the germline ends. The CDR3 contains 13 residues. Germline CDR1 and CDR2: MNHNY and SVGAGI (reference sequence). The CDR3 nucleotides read TGTGCCAGCAGTTACTCCCCGGGGAATGAGCAGTTCTTC. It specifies CASSYSPGNEQFF.

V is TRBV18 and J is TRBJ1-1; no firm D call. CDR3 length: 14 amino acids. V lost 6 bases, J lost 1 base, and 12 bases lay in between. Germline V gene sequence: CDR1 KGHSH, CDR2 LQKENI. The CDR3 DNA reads TGTGCCAGCTCTTCGACCGGGAGGAACACTGAAGCTTTCTTT. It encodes CASSSTGRNTEAFF.

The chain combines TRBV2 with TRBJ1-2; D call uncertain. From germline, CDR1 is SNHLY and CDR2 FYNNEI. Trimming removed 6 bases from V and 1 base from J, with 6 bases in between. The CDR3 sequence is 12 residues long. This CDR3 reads CASRSLNYGYTF. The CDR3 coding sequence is TGTGCCAGCAGAAGCCTTAACTATGGCTACACCTTC.

The CDR3 spells CASSPTSGGPYNEQFF. The CDR3 DNA reads TGCGCCAGCAGCCCTACTAGCGGGGGGCCCTACAATGAGCAGTTCTTC. The chain employs TRBV5-1 and TRBJ2-1, with 12 positions matching TRBD2. This CDR3 region has 16 residues. V lost 4 bases to trimming and J lost 2 bases; unmatched junction nucleotides: 4. CDR1 and CDR2 (germline): SGHRS, YFSETQ.

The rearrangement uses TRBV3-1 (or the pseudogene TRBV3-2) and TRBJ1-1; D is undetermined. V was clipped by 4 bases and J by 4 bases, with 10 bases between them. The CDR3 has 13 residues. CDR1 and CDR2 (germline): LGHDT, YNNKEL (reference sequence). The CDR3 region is CASSLTEGTEAFF. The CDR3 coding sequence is TGTGCCAGCAGCCTTACGGAGGGCACTGAAGCTTTCTTT.

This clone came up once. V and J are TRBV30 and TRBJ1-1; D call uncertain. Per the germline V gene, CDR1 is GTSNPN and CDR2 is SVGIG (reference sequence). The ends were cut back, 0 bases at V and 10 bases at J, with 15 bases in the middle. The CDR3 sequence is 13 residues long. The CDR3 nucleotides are TGTGCCTGGAGTGTGGAGGGAGCCACTAGAGCTTTCTTT. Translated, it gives CAWSVEGATRAFF.

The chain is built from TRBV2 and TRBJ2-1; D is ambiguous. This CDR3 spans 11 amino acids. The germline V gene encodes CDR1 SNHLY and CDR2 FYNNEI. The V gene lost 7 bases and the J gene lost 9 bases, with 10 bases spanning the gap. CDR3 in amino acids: CASKSVTEQFF. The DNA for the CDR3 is TGTGCCAGCAAATCAGTAACTGAGCAGTTCTTC.

The CDR3 spells CAREIQGGSYEQYF. As DNA, the CDR3 is TGTGCCAGGGAAATCCAGGGCGGCTCCTACGAGCAGTACTTC. The chain employs TRBV2 and TRBJ2-7; the D gene is possibly TRBD1 (5 bases). The CDR3 has 14 residues. CDR1 and CDR2 from the germline V gene are SNHLY and FYNNEI. The ends were cut back, 9 bases at V and 0 bases at J, with 15 bases in the middle.

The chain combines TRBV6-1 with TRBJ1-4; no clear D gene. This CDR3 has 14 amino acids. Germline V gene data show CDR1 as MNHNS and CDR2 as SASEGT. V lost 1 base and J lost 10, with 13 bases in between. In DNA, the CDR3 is TGTGCCAGCAGTGAAGGGCTGGGCCCCGGAAAACTGTTTTTT. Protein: CASSEGLGPGKLFF.

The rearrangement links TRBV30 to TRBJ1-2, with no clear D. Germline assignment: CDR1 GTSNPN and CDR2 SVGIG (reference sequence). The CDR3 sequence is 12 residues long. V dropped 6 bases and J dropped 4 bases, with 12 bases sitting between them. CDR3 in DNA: TGTGCCTGCGGTCGAGTCCCCTATGGCTACACCTTC. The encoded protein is CACGRVPYGYTF.

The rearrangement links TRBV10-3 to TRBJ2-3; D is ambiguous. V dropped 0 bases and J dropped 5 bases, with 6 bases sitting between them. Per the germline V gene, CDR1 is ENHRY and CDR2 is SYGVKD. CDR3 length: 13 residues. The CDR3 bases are TGTGCCATCAGTGAGTCGACAATAGATACGCAGTATTTT. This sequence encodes CAISESTIDTQYF.

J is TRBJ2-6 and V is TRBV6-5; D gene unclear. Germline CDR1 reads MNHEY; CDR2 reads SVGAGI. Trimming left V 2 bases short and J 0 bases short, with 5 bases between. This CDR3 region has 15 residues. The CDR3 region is CASSYGPSGANVLTF. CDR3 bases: TGTGCCAGCAGTTACGGGCCCTCTGGGGCCAACGTCCTGACTTTC.

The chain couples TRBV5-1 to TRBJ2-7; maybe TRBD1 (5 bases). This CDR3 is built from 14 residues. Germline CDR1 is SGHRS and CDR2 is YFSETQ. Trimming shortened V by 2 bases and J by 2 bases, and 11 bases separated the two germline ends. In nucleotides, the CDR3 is TGCGCCAGCAGCTTCCAGGGAACTACCTACGAGCAGTACTTC. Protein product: CASSFQGTTYEQYF.

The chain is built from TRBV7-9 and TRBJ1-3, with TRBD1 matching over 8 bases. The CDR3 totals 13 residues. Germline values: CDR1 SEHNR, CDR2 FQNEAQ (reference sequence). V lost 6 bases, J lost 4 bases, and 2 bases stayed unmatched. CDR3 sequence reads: CASSRTGGNTIYF. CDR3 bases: TGTGCCAGCAGTAGGACAGGGGGAAACACCATATATTTT.

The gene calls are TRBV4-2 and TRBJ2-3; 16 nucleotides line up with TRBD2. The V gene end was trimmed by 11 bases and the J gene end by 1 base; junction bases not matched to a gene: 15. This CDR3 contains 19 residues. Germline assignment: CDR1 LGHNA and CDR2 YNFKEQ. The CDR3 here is CASQPSGTSGGAGTDTQYF. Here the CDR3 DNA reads TGTGCCTCCCAGCCAAGCGGGACTAGCGGGGGGGCGGGCACAGATACGCAGTATTTT.